This TCR beta chain was captured by sequencing in a study of blood T cells in healthy people across ages. Study information: For every two T cells, template switching captured about one barcoded beta molecule.

Primed by a sample-barcoded 5' primer and a J-beta primer mix, a second PCR proceeded for about 6 to 11 cycles. One entry per CDR3 protein, called by TCRdb with MiXCR from the 5' RACE reads. The sample records about 2 million distinct CDR3 sequences, around half being singletons. Germline assignment: CDR1 LGHDT and CDR2 YNNKEL (reference sequence). This CDR3 has 17 amino acids. The V end lost 1 base, the J end lost 2 bases, and 18 bases lay between the germline ends. Sequenced material: blood. This chain uses TRBV3-1 with TRBJ2-7, with a possible D match to TRBD2 (7 bases). The sequence derives from a woman aged 35 to 49 in good health. In DNA form, the CDR3 reads TGTGCCAGCAGCCAAGGGGGTGGGGGGGCTTACACCTACGAGCAGTACTTC. Amino acid sequence: CASSQGGGGAYTYEQYF.